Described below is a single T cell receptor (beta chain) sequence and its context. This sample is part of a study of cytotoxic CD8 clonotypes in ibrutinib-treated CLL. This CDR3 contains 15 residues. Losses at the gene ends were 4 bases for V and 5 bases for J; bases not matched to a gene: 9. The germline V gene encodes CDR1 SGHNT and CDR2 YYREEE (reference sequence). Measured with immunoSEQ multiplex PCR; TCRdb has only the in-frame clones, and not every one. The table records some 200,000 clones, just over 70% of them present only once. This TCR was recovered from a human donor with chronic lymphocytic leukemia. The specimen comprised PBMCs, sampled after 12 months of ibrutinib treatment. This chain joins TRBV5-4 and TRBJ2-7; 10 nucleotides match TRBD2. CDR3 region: CASSKSGGAIDEQYF. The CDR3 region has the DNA TGTGCCAGCAGCAAAAGCGGGGGGGCAATCGACGAGCAGTACTTC.